The entry below describes one TCR beta chain. V gave up 4 bases and J gave up 13 bases, with 8 bases separating them. CDR3 size: 10 residues. Germline V gene data show CDR1 as MGHRA and CDR2 as YSYEKL. MiXCR, run by TCRdb on the RT-PCR reads, gives a single entry per CDR3 protein. In the table there are almost 700,000 distinct CDR3 sequences, over 12% of which are singletons. The V gene is TRBV4-1, the J gene TRBJ1-5; D ambiguous. This TCR was recovered from a female donor in good health, serving as a healthy control. Sequences were obtained from memory CD4+ T cells from blood. CDR3 in DNA: TGCGCCAGCAGCCCCTTTCAACAGCATTTT. Protein sequence: CASSPFQQHF.